The 27 T cell receptor beta chains reported below all come from one sample, sequenced in a study of radiation and T cells in renal cell carcinoma. Sequencing used immunoSEQ multiplex PCR; TCRdb keeps in-frame clones, though not all of them. The profile shows 150,000 to 200,000 clones, less than 90% of them singletons. Stated time point: blood 4 weeks post-SBRT, at nephrectomy. Indicated treatment: 15 Gy SBRT to primary tumor, nephrectomy 4 weeks later. Sequencing was performed on blood, taken from a patient whose treatment included radiotherapy and nephrectomy. The receptors come from a woman between 50 and 59 years old with renal cell carcinoma.

V and J are TRBV25-1 and TRBJ2-7; 8 nucleotides match TRBD1. Germline V gives CDR1 MGHDK, CDR2 SYGVNS. This CDR3 has 13 residues. V gave up 5 bases and J gave up 5 bases; unmatched junction bases: 5. The CDR3 here is CASSPQGADEQYF. DNA for the CDR3: TGTGCCAGCAGTCCCCAGGGGGCGGACGAGCAGTACTTC.

This clone was picked up one time. The gene calls are TRBV10-3 and TRBJ2-7; no clear D gene. The CDR3 covers 12 residues. In germline, CDR1 is ENHRY, CDR2 SYGVKD. With 5 bases removed from V and 3 bases from J, the gap between germline ends came to 8 bases. The CDR3 loop reads CAISTQSYEQYF. DNA for the CDR3: TGTGCCATCAGTACACAGAGCTACGAGCAGTACTTC.

The chain is built from TRBV18 and TRBJ1-2; D perhaps matches TRBD1 (6 bases). The CDR3 spans 15 residues. Germline-derived CDR1 and CDR2 are KGHSH and LQKENI. V lost 6 bases and J lost 3, with 17 bases in between. The DNA for the CDR3 is TGTGCCAGCTCCGAACAGGGTAAGGTGGACTATGGCTACACCTTC. Translation: CASSEQGKVDYGYTF. Filled out from reference TRBV18 and TRBJ1-2, the complete variable domain reads NAGVMQNPRHLVRRRGQEARLRCSPMKGHSHVYWYRQLPEEGLKFMVYLQKENIIDESGMPKERFSAEFPKEGPSILRIQQVVRGDSAAYFCASSEQGKVDYGYTFGSGTRLTVV.

The chain combines TRBV19 with TRBJ2-1; D unresolved. Trimming took 2 bases from V and 7 from J, leaving 15 bases between them. The V gene's germline CDR1 is LNHDA and CDR2 SQIVND (reference sequence). This CDR3 is 15 amino acids long. The chain's CDR3 is CASSISETYGNEQFF. Here the CDR3 DNA reads TGTGCCAGTAGTATAAGTGAGACCTACGGTAATGAGCAGTTCTTC.

V gene TRBV6-1 combines with J gene TRBJ2-7, with TRBD2 matching over 7 bases. Germline CDR1 is MNHNS and CDR2 is SASEGT. The junction had 5 bases not matched to a gene; V was cut back by 8 bases and J by 1 base. The CDR3 runs to 13 residues. In nucleotides, the CDR3 is TGTGCCAGCGCCCGGGACTATTCCTACGAGCAGTACTTC. Amino acids: CASARDYSYEQYF.

The gene calls are TRBV7-9 and TRBJ2-3; 10 bases are a match to TRBD2. CDR3 size: 17 residues. CDR1 SEHNR and CDR2 FQNEAQ come from the germline V gene (reference sequence). V lost 3 bases and J lost 4; bases outside the gene matches: 10. The DNA for the CDR3 is TGTGCCAGCAGCTTTTGGGATTTAGCGGGGGGCTCAGATACGCAGTATTTT. Protein: CASSFWDLAGGSDTQYF.

This clone has a single count. The chain recombines TRBV5-1 with TRBJ2-5; 13 nucleotides match TRBD2. J lost 5 bases, V lost 0 bases, and 4 bases had no gene match. CDR3 size: 16 residues. Germline CDR1 and CDR2: SGHRS and YFSETQ. The CDR3 DNA sequence: TGCGCCAGCAGCTTGGGGACTAGCGGGGGTTCGGAGACCCAGTACTTC. Its translation: CASSLGTSGGSETQYF.

V usage is TRBV18 and J usage is TRBJ2-1; D gene uncertain. CDR1 and CDR2 from the germline V gene are KGHSH and LQKENI. The length of the CDR3 is 17 residues. The germline V and J ends were trimmed by 0 bases and 1 base, with 13 bases remaining between them. The CDR3 reads CASSPPQAWLSYNEQFF. In DNA form, the CDR3 reads TGTGCCAGCTCACCACCTCAAGCTTGGCTATCCTACAATGAGCAGTTCTTC.

This clone was counted between two and nine times. The rearrangement links TRBV7-9 to TRBJ2-7; D uncertain. The V gene's germline CDR1 is SEHNR and CDR2 FQNEAQ (reference sequence). Trimming stripped 1 base from V and 5 bases from J, with 12 bases between. The CDR3 runs 14 residues. This CDR3 is CASSLGSVTDEQYF. Here the CDR3 DNA reads TGTGCCAGCAGCTTAGGGAGTGTGACCGACGAGCAGTACTTC.

The V gene is TRBV4-3, the J gene TRBJ2-2, with TRBD2 matching over 8 bases. The CDR3 runs 18 residues. V was pared by 0 bases and J by 5 bases, with 11 bases of the junction left unmatched. Germline assignment: CDR1 LGHNA and CDR2 YSLEER. The CDR3 spells CASSQDSVSGAQTGELFF. The CDR3 bases are TGCGCCAGCAGCCAAGACTCTGTTAGCGGGGCCCAAACCGGGGAGCTGTTTTTT.

This clone was found once. The rearrangement uses TRBV5-1 and TRBJ1-4, with D perhaps TRBD1 (5 bases). The V and J ends lost 4 bases and 8 bases respectively, with 12 bases between them. The CDR3 totals 13 residues. The germline V gene encodes CDR1 SGHRS and CDR2 YFSETQ. The CDR3 sequence is CASSDISGEKLFF. In DNA form, the CDR3 reads TGCGCCAGCAGCGACATATCAGGGGAAAAACTGTTTTTT.

In the case of this clone: The same CDR3 can be traced to other DNA sequences in this sample. The chain recombines TRBV18 with TRBJ1-2, with 10 bases lining up with TRBD1. The CDR3 has 14 residues. V gave up 3 bases and J gave up 3 bases; unmatched junction bases: 1. CDR1 is KGHSH, CDR2 LQKENI, per germline. The CDR3 loop is CASSPGTGDYGYTF. Here the CDR3 DNA reads TGTGCCAGCTCACCCGGGACAGGGGACTATGGCTACACCTTC.

In its sample, this clone was seen once. The rearrangement uses TRBV7-9 and TRBJ2-7; 9 bases are a match to TRBD1. The germline V gene encodes CDR1 SEHNR and CDR2 FQNEAQ (reference sequence). The CDR3 runs to 14 residues. V shed 4 bases, J shed 5 bases, and the junction held 6 bases outside the gene matches. The CDR3 here is CASSSGTGNDEQYF. The CDR3 DNA reads TGTGCCAGCAGCTCCGGGACAGGGAACGACGAGCAGTACTTC.

Concerning this clone: This CDR3 is also generated by other DNA sequences in the sample. V and J are TRBV18 and TRBJ1-4; D is uncertain. V gave up 2 bases and J gave up 5 bases, with 6 bases separating them. This CDR3 comprises 13 residues. Germline values: CDR1 KGHSH, CDR2 LQKENI. The DNA for the CDR3 is TGTGCCAGCTCACCAGGGCAGAATGAAAAACTGTTTTTT. The encoded protein is CASSPGQNEKLFF.

The chain is built from TRBV5-8 and TRBJ2-5, with D perhaps matching TRBD2 (5 bases). The germline V gene has CDR1 SGHTS and CDR2 YDEGEE. The CDR3 extends over 15 amino acids. Trimming pared 2 bases from V and 5 bases from J, leaving 16 bases between. CDR3 loop: CASSLYGQGGETQYF. In DNA form, the CDR3 reads TGTGCCAGCAGCTTATACGGGCAAGGCGGGGAGACCCAGTACTTC.

This clone occurred a few times. The chain recombines TRBV5-1 with TRBJ2-5; weak D call: TRBD2 (6 bases). This CDR3 comprises 15 residues. CDR1 SGHRS and CDR2 YFSETQ come from the germline V gene. V gave up 0 bases and J gave up 6 bases, with 15 bases separating them. The CDR3 is CASSLEVGEAQTQYF. The CDR3 DNA reads as TGCGCCAGCAGCTTGGAAGTAGGGGAGGCCCAGACCCAGTACTTC.

The rearrangement links TRBV13 to TRBJ1-6; D gene uncertain. The V end lost 0 bases, the J end lost 0 bases, and 6 bases lay between the germline ends. This CDR3 has 16 amino acids. Germline lookup yields CDR1 PRHDT and CDR2 FYEKMQ (reference sequence). The CDR3 nucleotides are TGTGCCAGCAGCTTAGGCCAGAGCTCCTATAATTCACCCCTCCACTTT. Its translation is CASSLGQSSYNSPLHF.

J is TRBJ1-1 and V is TRBV18; weak D call: TRBD1 (6 bases). Germline V CDR1 and CDR2: KGHSH, LQKENI. This CDR3 region has 13 residues. V was pared by 6 bases and J by 1 base, with 9 bases between. The DNA of the CDR3 is TGTGCCAGCTCGGAGGGACAGAACACTGAAGCTTTCTTT. Protein sequence: CASSEGQNTEAFF. Using reference TRBV18 and TRBJ1-1 for the parts outside the CDR3, the full variable domain is NAGVMQNPRHLVRRRGQEARLRCSPMKGHSHVYWYRQLPEEGLKFMVYLQKENIIDESGMPKERFSAEFPKEGPSILRIQQVVRGDSAAYFCASSEGQNTEAFFGQGTRLTVV.

The chain is built from TRBV5-1 and TRBJ1-6; 9 bases align to TRBD1. The CDR3 has 16 residues. Germline CDR1 reads SGHRS; CDR2 reads YFSETQ. V gave up 2 bases and J gave up 9 bases; unmatched junction bases: 9. The chain's CDR3 is CASSLQGAPGGSPLHF. The CDR3 region has the DNA TGCGCCAGCAGCTTACAGGGGGCCCCGGGAGGTTCACCCCTCCACTTT.

This chain links TRBV9 with TRBJ2-5; 13 nucleotides line up with TRBD2. After removal of 0 bases from V and 1 base from J, the junction contained 9 bases not matched to a gene. Germline CDR1 is SGDLS and CDR2 is YYNGEE. This CDR3 region has 19 residues. The DNA for the CDR3 is TGTGCCAGCAGCGTAGCTACGCCGACTAGCGGGGGGTCCCAAGAGACCCAGTACTTC. It is translated as CASSVATPTSGGSQETQYF.

With respect to this clone: The junction differs from germline at one of its ends, possibly a read error. The chain couples TRBV18 to TRBJ1-2, with 7 bases aligning to TRBD1. There are 14 residues in the CDR3. The germline CDR1 and CDR2 sequences are KGHSH and LQKENI. CDR3 nucleotides: TGTGCCAGCTCTCCACAGGGGAGTGGCTATGGCTACACCTTC. Its translation is CASSPQGSGYGYTF.

CDR3 residues: CASSIRGGAPDQPQHF. The CDR3 nucleotides are TGTGCCAGTAGTATAAGAGGGGGGGCGCCGGATCAGCCCCAGCATTTT. V usage is TRBV19 and J usage is TRBJ1-5; TRBD1 might be the D (6 bases). Germline CDR1 is LNHDA and CDR2 is SQIVND (reference sequence). CDR3 length: 16 residues. The germline V and J ends were trimmed by 2 bases and 5 bases, with 16 bases remaining between them.

The chain joins TRBV5-1 to TRBJ2-7, with unresolved D. The germline V gene has CDR1 SGHRS and CDR2 YFSETQ. The length of the CDR3 is 15 residues. V shed 1 base and J shed 4 bases, with 15 bases lying between them. The CDR3 nucleotides read TGCGCCAGCAGCTTGACAGATCCCTCAGCTTACGAGCAGTACTTC. It translates to CASSLTDPSAYEQYF.

The V and J genes are TRBV25-1 and TRBJ2-7, with 12 bases matching TRBD1. V shed 4 bases and J 3 bases; nucleotides not matched to a gene: 7. CDR1 is MGHDK, CDR2 SYGVNS, per germline. The CDR3 loop spans 16 amino acids. The CDR3 bases are TGTGCCAGCAGTGTAAACCGGGACAGGGGGCTCTACGAGCAGTACTTC. Translated: CASSVNRDRGLYEQYF.

The V and J genes are TRBV5-1 and TRBJ2-1, with D perhaps given as TRBD1 or TRBD2 (6 bases each). Trimming took off 3 bases at V and 6 bases at J, with 19 bases between the two ends. The CDR3 covers 16 residues. Germline V gene sequence: CDR1 SGHRS, CDR2 YFSETQ. CDR3 sequence (DNA): TGCGCCAGCAGCTGGCTTAGGGGGGCGACTTCCAATGAGCAGTTCTTC. Encoded protein: CASSWLRGATSNEQFF. The variable domain in full, with the rest retrieved from reference TRBV5-1 and TRBJ2-1, is KAGVTQTPRYLIKTRGQQVTLSCSPISGHRSVSWYQQTPGQGLQFLFEYFSETQRNKGNFPGRFSGRQFSNSRSEMNVSTLELGDSALYLCASSWLRGATSNEQFFGPGTRLTVL.

The genes are TRBV7-3 and TRBJ1-1; a possible D gene is TRBD1 (5 bases). The length of the CDR3 is 18 residues. The germline V gene has CDR1 SGHTA and CDR2 FQGTGA. Deletions cut 2 bases from V and 1 base from J, with 20 bases between. CDR3: CASSLQPPGRWENTEAFF. The CDR3 DNA reads as TGTGCCAGCAGCTTACAACCTCCAGGGAGATGGGAGAACACTGAAGCTTTCTTT.

The rearrangement uses TRBV9 and TRBJ1-1, with a tentative D call TRBD1 (5 bases). Germline CDR1 SGDLS, CDR2 YYNGEE. Trimming removed 3 bases at V and 0 bases at J, with 12 bases between. The CDR3 covers 15 residues. Here the CDR3 DNA reads TGTGCCAGCAGCGAGGAGGGGACGGTGAACACTGAAGCTTTCTTT. Its translation: CASSEEGTVNTEAFF.